The 29 T cell receptor beta chains reported below all come from one sample, sequenced in a study of blood T cell repertoires in COVID-19. Clones were sequenced by immunoSEQ multiplex PCR, and TCRdb holds only the in-frame ones, with some missing. The sample lists some 170,000 clones, 87% occurring once. Sequenced material: PBMCs or T cells enriched from blood (not recorded which). These receptors came from a human donor with acute COVID-19. The donor label of this sample is uncertain.

The CDR3 nucleotides read TGTGCCAGCGCGGGGAGCAGGGTGGGCAATGAGCAGTTCTTC. Residues: CASAGSRVGNEQFF. This chain joins TRBV6-5 and TRBJ2-1; tentative D call: TRBD2 (6 bases). CDR1 and CDR2 (germline): MNHEY, SVGAGI. The V end was cut by 8 bases, the J end by 6 bases, with 17 bases between. The length of the CDR3 is 14 residues.

The chain links TRBV12-3 or TRBV12-4 to TRBJ1-5; no firm D call. The V end was cut by 7 bases, the J end by 6 bases, with 13 bases between. CDR3 length: 13 residues. CDR3 DNA: TGTGCCAGCACGGGAGGGCGTCGTCAGCCCCAGCATTTT. Its protein is CASTGGRRQPQHF.

The chain has TRBV9 and TRBJ1-2, with 8 nucleotides matching TRBD1. Trimming cost V 1 base and J 2 bases; bases outside gene matches: 13. The germline V gene encodes CDR1 SGDLS and CDR2 YYNGEE. The CDR3 is made up of 18 amino acids. CDR3 in DNA: TGTGCCAGCAGCGTACTCTCTTTACAGACAGGGGACAACTATGGCTACACCTTC. Translation gives CASSVLSLQTGDNYGYTF.

The chain links TRBV3-1 (or the pseudogene TRBV3-2) to TRBJ1-2; D call uncertain. With 3 bases removed from V and 1 base from J, the gap between germline ends came to 12 bases. The germline CDR1 and CDR2 sequences are LGHDT and YNNKEL (reference sequence). The length of the CDR3 is 15 residues. CDR3 region: CASSQTLAGNYGYTF. In DNA, the CDR3 is TGTGCCAGCAGCCAGACGTTGGCAGGTAACTATGGCTACACCTTC.

The chain couples TRBV12-3 or TRBV12-4 to TRBJ2-5; the D gene is possibly TRBD2 (5 bases). Trimming took 10 bases from V and 3 from J, leaving 15 bases between them. The CDR3 covers 13 residues. Written as DNA, the CDR3 is TGTGCCACCGCCCGGGATGCGAAAGAGACCCAGTACTTC. Its translation: CATARDAKETQYF.

This clone showed up just once. The chain employs TRBV5-4 and TRBJ2-3, with 8 bases aligning to TRBD2. The CDR3 totals 15 residues. V dropped 4 bases and J dropped 4; count of bases not matched to a gene: 8. The germline V gene encodes CDR1 SGHNT and CDR2 YYREEE (reference sequence). DNA of the CDR3: TGTGCCAGCAGCACGAGCGGGGGAGGGGCAGATACGCAGTATTTT. Protein sequence: CASSTSGGGADTQYF.

CDR3 DNA: TGCAGCGTTCGACCATCGGGGTCCTATGGCTACACCTTC. Its protein product is CSVRPSGSYGYTF. V gene TRBV29-1 combines with J gene TRBJ1-2, with D hard to call. V lost 5 bases and J lost 4, with 14 bases in between. This CDR3 contains 13 residues. Germline V gene data show CDR1 as SQVTM and CDR2 as ANQGSEA.

Here the CDR3 DNA reads TGCGCCAGCAGTCAATCGGTAACCCCACACGTAGCTTTCTTT. As protein: CASSQSVTPHVAFF. The chain uses TRBV23-1 and TRBJ1-1, with D unresolved. TRBV23-1 is known as an ORF, though its function is uncertain. V dropped 0 bases and J dropped 10 bases, with 15 bases sitting between them. CDR3 length equals 14 residues.

This chain links TRBV6-5 with TRBJ1-1, with 10 bases matching TRBD1. Germline trimming cut 5 bases from V and 6 bases from J; bases unmatched to any gene: 6. Germline CDR1 MNHEY, CDR2 SVGAGI. The CDR3 is 14 amino acids. CDR3 region: CASSRSTGGPEAFF. CDR3 bases: TGTGCCAGCAGTAGATCGACAGGGGGCCCTGAAGCTTTCTTT.

This sequence joins TRBV7-9 and TRBJ2-5, with 8 bases identical to TRBD1. Germline V gene lookup returns CDR1 SEHNR and CDR2 FQNEAQ (reference sequence). This CDR3 contains 13 residues. With V trimmed by 5 bases and J by 5 bases, 4 bases remained unmatched. The CDR3 sequence: CASSRTGIETQYF. CDR3 DNA sequence: TGTGCCAGCAGCCGGACAGGGATCGAGACCCAGTACTTC.

The gene calls are TRBV5-3 and TRBJ1-3; D not resolved. TRBV5-3 is filed as an ORF, its function uncertain. V was trimmed by 4 bases and J by 6 bases, leaving 14 bases between them. There are 14 residues in the CDR3. DNA for the CDR3: TGTGCCAGAAGCCCCTCGGGGAGGCCAAACACCATATATTTT. Encoded protein: CARSPSGRPNTIYF.

The rearrangement joins TRBV25-1 to TRBJ2-1; D is perhaps TRBD1 (8 bases). Trimming stripped 8 bases from V and 3 bases from J, with 17 bases between. In germline, CDR1 is MGHDK, CDR2 SYGVNS. CDR3 length: 15 amino acids. The CDR3 protein is CASQQGGLGYNEQFF. For the CDR3, the DNA is TGTGCCAGCCAACAGGGGGGGCTCGGCTACAATGAGCAGTTCTTC.

V and J are TRBV19 and TRBJ1-4, with D uncertain. Germline CDR1 is LNHDA and CDR2 is SQIVND (reference sequence). The CDR3 length is 14 residues. V shed 5 bases and J shed 5 bases, with 12 bases lying between them. CDR3 residues: CASSSDGRNEKLFF. In DNA form, the CDR3 reads TGTGCCAGTAGTTCTGACGGGAGGAATGAAAAACTGTTTTTT. The variable domain in full, completed from reference TRBV19 and TRBJ1-4, reads DGGITQSPKYLFRKEGQNVTLSCEQNLNHDAMYWYRQDPGQGLRLIYYSQIVNDFQKGDIAEGYSVSREKKESFPLTVTSAQKNPTAFYLCASSSDGRNEKLFFGSGTQLSVL.

The chain links TRBV18 to TRBJ2-2; TRBD1 matches at 7 bases. The length of the CDR3 is 16 residues. V lost 5 bases and J lost 0; bases outside the gene matches: 6. Looked up from germline, CDR1 is KGHSH and CDR2 is LQKENI. The CDR3: CASSGAGTANTGELFF. The CDR3, as DNA: TGTGCCAGCTCAGGAGCCGGGACAGCGAACACCGGGGAGCTGTTTTTT.

The rearrangement links TRBV4-3 to TRBJ2-3, with 11 bases that match TRBD2. Germline CDR1 is LGHNA and CDR2 is YSLEER. This CDR3 has 17 residues. J was trimmed by 2 bases and V by 0 bases; bases with no gene match: 4. CDR3 in DNA: TGCGCCAGCAGCCAAGATCCTAGCGGGGGGCCCACAGATACGCAGTATTTT. Protein: CASSQDPSGGPTDTQYF.

The J gene is TRBJ2-2, the V gene TRBV18, with D maybe TRBD1 (6 bases). V was pared by 0 bases and J by 5 bases, with 13 bases between. This CDR3 region has 16 residues. The germline V gene encodes CDR1 KGHSH and CDR2 LQKENI. CDR3 sequence reads: CASSPPGSGETGELFF. The CDR3 bases are TGTGCCAGCTCACCACCGGGATCAGGGGAAACCGGGGAGCTGTTTTTT. Based on the CDR3 plus reference TRBV18 and TRBJ2-2, the full variable domain is NAGVMQNPRHLVRRRGQEARLRCSPMKGHSHVYWYRQLPEEGLKFMVYLQKENIIDESGMPKERFSAEFPKEGPSILRIQQVVRGDSAAYFCASSPPGSGETGELFFGEGSRLTVL.

This chain links TRBV5-5 with TRBJ1-5, with 9 bases that match TRBD1. V trimming: 4 bases; J trimming: 3 bases; junction bases outside the gene matches: 5. Germline V gives CDR1 SGHKS, CDR2 YYEKEE (reference sequence). CDR3 length: 15 amino acids. The CDR3 coding sequence is TGTGCCAGCAGCCTGGACAGGGGTGACAATCAGCCCCAGCATTTT. It yields the protein CASSLDRGDNQPQHF.

The V gene is TRBV14, the J gene TRBJ2-7; the match to TRBD1 covers 8 bases. Looked up from germline, CDR1 is SGHDN and CDR2 is FVKESK. This CDR3 comprises 15 residues. Trimming took 3 bases from V and 3 from J; bases not matched to a gene: 7. CDR3 residues: CASSHARDRFYEQYF. Here the CDR3 DNA reads TGTGCCAGCAGCCACGCTCGGGACAGGTTCTACGAGCAGTACTTC. The full variable domain, in which reference TRBV14 and TRBJ2-7 provide the parts outside the CDR3, is EAGVTQFPSHSVIEKGQTVTLRCDPISGHDNLYWYRRVMGKEIKFLLHFVKESKQDESGMPNNRFLAERTGGTYSTLKVQPAELEDSGVYFCASSHARDRFYEQYFGPGTRLTVT.

This chain links TRBV18 with TRBJ1-3; 7 bases align to TRBD1. This CDR3 spans 17 amino acids. Trimming took 4 bases from V and 2 from J; bases not matched to a gene: 11. Germline CDR1 reads KGHSH; CDR2 reads LQKENI. The CDR3 spells CASSLTKGGAPGNTIYF. CDR3 DNA: TGTGCCAGCTCACTGACAAAAGGGGGCGCGCCTGGAAACACCATATATTTT.

The DNA for the CDR3 is TGTGCCACCAGTGTAGGGGGACATCAGCCCCAGCATTTT. Protein product: CATSVGGHQPQHF. This sequence joins TRBV24-1 and TRBJ1-5, with a possible D match to TRBD1 (6 bases). Trimming cost V 5 bases and J 5 bases, with 9 bases left between them. CDR3 length: 13 residues. Germline assignment: CDR1 KGHDR and CDR2 SFDVKD.

The CDR3 bases are TGCGCCAGCAGCTTGGCGCCAGCCTACGAGCAGTACTTC. Its protein is CASSLAPAYEQYF. V gene TRBV5-1 combines with J gene TRBJ2-7; D is uncertain. CDR1 SGHRS and CDR2 YFSETQ come from the germline V gene. Deletions cut 0 bases from V and 2 bases from J, with 6 bases between. The CDR3 has 13 amino acids.

The chain carries TRBV5-4 and TRBJ2-1; 7 bases align to TRBD1. V was pared by 0 bases and J by 5 bases, with 2 bases of the junction left unmatched. This CDR3 contains 14 residues. CDR1 and CDR2 (germline): SGHNT, YYREEE (reference sequence). The CDR3 DNA follows: TGTGCCAGCAGCTTGGAGGGGGCCGACAATGAGCAGTTCTTC. Protein: CASSLEGADNEQFF.

The V and J genes are TRBV6-5 and TRBJ1-1; maybe TRBD1 (5 bases). The V gene's germline CDR1 is MNHEY and CDR2 SVGAGI. V lost 7 bases, J lost 7 bases, and 16 bases lay in between. CDR3 length: 13 amino acids. CDR3 region: CASTRQQTLEAFF. The CDR3 nucleotides are TGTGCCAGCACCCGACAGCAGACCCTTGAAGCTTTCTTT.

This chain links TRBV27 with TRBJ1-1; maybe TRBD1 (6 bases). This CDR3 spans 17 amino acids. CDR1 MNHEY and CDR2 SMNVEV come from the germline V gene (reference sequence). Deletions cut 2 bases from V and 3 bases from J, with 19 bases between. CDR3 residues: CASSLSRGEVSDTEAFF. CDR3 sequence (DNA): TGTGCCAGCAGTTTAAGCAGGGGCGAGGTATCGGACACTGAAGCTTTCTTT.

This clone was seen once. V gene TRBV2 combines with J gene TRBJ2-2, with D possibly matching TRBD1 (6 bases). Trimming removed 8 bases at V and 5 bases at J, with 12 bases between. Germline V gives CDR1 SNHLY, CDR2 FYNNEI. CDR3 length: 13 amino acids. The CDR3 loop is CASDLQGTGELFF. The CDR3 DNA follows: TGTGCCAGCGATCTTCAGGGGACCGGGGAGCTGTTTTTT.

This chain uses TRBV7-9 with TRBJ2-1, with D perhaps TRBD2 (5 bases). CDR3 length: 12 amino acids. CDR1 and CDR2 (germline): SEHNR, FQNEAQ (reference sequence). The V end was cut by 5 bases, the J end by 5 bases, with 7 bases between. The CDR3 protein is CASSEGNNEQFF. CDR3 DNA sequence: TGTGCCAGCAGCGAGGGAAACAATGAGCAGTTCTTC.

The rearrangement uses TRBV25-1 and TRBJ1-1; unclear D gene. The CDR3 length is 13 residues. Per the germline V gene, CDR1 is MGHDK and CDR2 is SYGVNS. The V end lost 7 bases, the J end lost 0 bases, and 9 bases lay between the germline ends. The CDR3 sequence is CASTKFLNTEAFF. DNA of the CDR3: TGTGCCAGCACCAAATTTTTGAACACTGAAGCTTTCTTT.

The chain employs TRBV19 and TRBJ2-1, with TRBD1 matching over 11 bases. Germline V gene data show CDR1 as LNHDA and CDR2 as SQIVND (reference sequence). V was pared by 0 bases and J by 7 bases, with 5 bases of the junction left unmatched. The CDR3 spans 16 residues. In DNA, the CDR3 is TGTGCCAGTAGTATAGATAAGGACAGGGGGCGTAATGAGCAGTTCTTC. Protein product: CASSIDKDRGRNEQFF.

The V and J genes are TRBV20-1 and TRBJ2-5, with a possible D match to TRBD1 (5 bases). The CDR3 is made up of 14 amino acids. From germline, CDR1 is DFQATT and CDR2 SNEGSKA (reference sequence). Trimming removed 3 bases at V and 3 bases at J, with 14 bases between. The CDR3, as DNA: TGCAGTGCTAGTTCAGTGGACACCGAAGAGACCCAGTACTTC. Protein: CSASSVDTEETQYF.